Below, 18 T cell receptor beta chains from the same sample are listed, as sequenced in a study of T cells after yellow fever vaccination. A single record per CDR3 protein comes from TCRdb applying MiXCR to the 5' RACE reads. The table lists over 110,000 distinct CDR3 sequences, roughly 8% of them singletons, with approximately 0.67% in the top ten. The sequencing here drew on CD4+ T cells sorted from PBMCs, taken 5 days after the yellow fever booster vaccination. The receptors come from a man aged 30 to 39 who received the YFV17D yellow fever vaccine.

This clonotype came up many times. The V gene is TRBV30, the J gene TRBJ2-7; no definite D call. Germline CDR1 and CDR2: GTSNPN and SVGIG (reference sequence). The CDR3 is 11 amino acids. The CDR3 region is CASGGRFEQYF. The CDR3 DNA sequence: TGTGCGTCGGGTGGTAGGTTTGAGCAGTACTTC.

This clonotype was picked up many times. The V gene is TRBV20-1, the J gene TRBJ2-5, with a weak D call TRBD2 (5 bases). The length of the CDR3 is 16 residues. In germline, CDR1 is DFQATT, CDR2 SNEGSKA (reference sequence). V was pared by 2 bases and J by 1 base, with 17 bases between. The CDR3 DNA reads as TGCAGTGCTAGAATAAGCGGCAAGAGGGCCCAAGAGACCCAGTACTTC. Encoded protein: CSARISGKRAQETQYF.

The chain joins TRBV20-1 to TRBJ2-2; 9 positions agree with TRBD2. CDR1 is DFQATT and CDR2 is SNEGSKA in the germline V gene (reference sequence). The V segment lost 5 bases and the J segment 4 bases; nucleotides outside the gene matches: 11. The CDR3 runs 16 residues. The CDR3 DNA reads TGCAGTGCTTTCGGAAACTTTAGCGGGGGCACCGGGGAGCTGTTTTTT. Translating gives CSAFGNFSGGTGELFF.

V usage is TRBV7-6 and J usage is TRBJ2-3; D gene uncertain. The V gene's germline CDR1 is SGHVS and CDR2 FNYEAQ. Between the trimmed V and J ends, which lost 7 bases and 0 bases, there was a span of 14 bases. This CDR3 is 15 amino acids long. The CDR3 sequence is CASTQFGRSTDTQYF. The CDR3 nucleotides read TGTGCCAGCACCCAATTTGGCAGGAGCACAGATACGCAGTATTTT.

Details on this clonotype: A much larger clone is a single base away; this may be a read error. The chain is built from TRBV18 and TRBJ2-1; possibly TRBD1 for D (6 bases). Trimming pared 5 bases from V and 4 bases from J, leaving 12 bases between. Germline V CDR1 and CDR2: KGHSH, LQKENI. This CDR3 has 14 residues. This CDR3 reads CASSKGVEYNEQFF. The CDR3 coding sequence is TGTGCCAGCTCAAAGGGGGTAGAGTACAATGAGCAGTTCTTC.

This clonotype was seen many times. The CDR3 DNA follows: TGCGCCAGCAGCTTGGTTCGGGGGAGCGACACCGGGGAGCTGTTTTTT. The encoded protein is CASSLVRGSDTGELFF. V gene TRBV5-1 combines with J gene TRBJ2-2, with a weak D call TRBD2 (6 bases). There are 16 residues in the CDR3. The ends were cut back, 0 bases at V and 3 bases at J, with 12 bases in the middle. Germline V CDR1 and CDR2: SGHRS, YFSETQ.

This clonotype was seen only a few times. The chain joins TRBV30 to TRBJ2-1; the D gene is possibly TRBD1 (6 bases). Trimming removed 7 bases at V and 6 bases at J, with 13 bases between. The CDR3 is 12 amino acids. CDR1 GTSNPN and CDR2 SVGIG come from the germline V gene (reference sequence). The CDR3 DNA reads TGTGCCTACGCCCGGGACACCAATGAGCAGTTCTTC. This translates into CAYARDTNEQFF.

This clonotype showed up many times. The chain combines TRBV20-1 with TRBJ2-4; no clear D. The CDR3 consists of 13 residues. V lost 8 bases, J lost 3 bases, and 14 bases lay in between. Germline values: CDR1 DFQATT, CDR2 SNEGSKA (reference sequence). CDR3 nucleotide sequence: TGCAGTCCGGACGAATTGGTCAAAAACATTCAGTACTTC. This sequence encodes CSPDELVKNIQYF.

This clonotype was seen many times. One junction end does not reproduce the germline sequence, and a read error may be involved. The chain carries TRBV29-1 and TRBJ2-7, with D uncertain. CDR1 is SQVTM and CDR2 is ANQGSEA in the germline V gene. The CDR3 totals 13 residues. CDR3: CSVEGSRYGEQYF. The CDR3 DNA sequence: TGCAGCGTCGAAGGTAGTAGGTACGGAGAGCAGTACTTC.

On this clonotype itself: Possible read error: a much larger clone is one base away. The V and J genes are TRBV5-1 and TRBJ2-3; D unclear. V was clipped by 0 bases and J by 5 bases, with 16 bases between them. This CDR3 is built from 16 residues. Germline V lookup: CDR1 SGHRS, CDR2 YFSETQ. The DNA for the CDR3 is TGCGCCAGCAGCTTGGCCGGACGAGTGGGCCTAGATACGCAGTATTTT. This translates into CASSLAGRVGLDTQYF.

This clonotype was seen at least ten times. CDR3 nucleotide sequence: TGCAGCGTTGGACAGGGGGCTAACACCGGGGAGCTGTTTTTT. Its protein product is CSVGQGANTGELFF. This chain links TRBV29-1 with TRBJ2-2, with 10 bases aligning to TRBD1. CDR3 length: 14 amino acids. V shed 4 bases and J 2 bases; nucleotides not matched to a gene: 1. The germline V gene has CDR1 SQVTM and CDR2 ANQGSEA.

In this sample, this clonotype turned up many times. The J gene is TRBJ2-7, the V gene TRBV9; D is possibly TRBD1 (5 bases). The CDR3 has 15 residues. Germline V lookup: CDR1 SGDLS, CDR2 YYNGEE. Trimming cost V 0 bases and J 2 bases, with 12 bases left between them. CDR3 protein: CASSVGGQNPYEQYF. In DNA form, the CDR3 reads TGTGCCAGCAGCGTAGGCGGACAAAACCCCTACGAGCAGTACTTC.

The table lists this clonotype with many counts. The gene calls are TRBV18 and TRBJ2-1; 7 nucleotides line up with TRBD2. Looked up from germline, CDR1 is KGHSH and CDR2 is LQKENI. V shed 3 bases, J shed 5 bases, and the junction held 16 bases outside the gene matches. The length of the CDR3 is 18 residues. The CDR3, as DNA: TGTGCCAGCTCACCTCCCCTTCCGGGGGGTCTGATGGACAATGAGCAGTTCTTC. Protein sequence: CASSPPLPGGLMDNEQFF.

About this clonotype itself: A much larger clonotype is one base distant, so this may be a read error. The CDR3 loop reads CASSLSKATSTDTQYF. The DNA of the CDR3 is TGCGCCAGCAGCTTGTCAAAAGCGACTAGCACAGATACGCAGTATTTT. The chain links TRBV5-1 to TRBJ2-3; D remains unclear. Trimming pared 1 base from V and 0 bases from J, leaving 12 bases between. The CDR3 has 16 residues. Looked up from germline, CDR1 is SGHRS and CDR2 is YFSETQ. The entire variable domain, with the rest obtained from reference TRBV5-1 and TRBJ2-3, is as follows: KAGVTQTPRYLIKTRGQQVTLSCSPISGHRSVSWYQQTPGQGLQFLFEYFSETQRNKGNFPGRFSGRQFSNSRSEMNVSTLELGDSALYLCASSLSKATSTDTQYFGPGTRLTVL.

This chain connects TRBV20-1 to TRBJ2-3; a possible D gene is TRBD2 (6 bases). The germline V gene encodes CDR1 DFQATT and CDR2 SNEGSKA (reference sequence). CDR3 length: 14 residues. Trimming took 3 bases from V and 4 from J, leaving 14 bases between them. This CDR3 is CSASPEGRPDTQYF. The DNA for the CDR3 is TGCAGTGCTAGTCCGGAGGGCCGGCCAGATACGCAGTATTTT.

This clonotype was picked up many times. The chain joins TRBV7-9 to TRBJ2-1; weak D call: TRBD1 (6 bases). CDR1 and CDR2 from the germline V gene are SEHNR and FQNEAQ (reference sequence). V was pared by 4 bases and J by 9 bases, with 19 bases between. This CDR3 is 15 amino acids long. CDR3 amino acids: CASSSTGLRIGEQFF. DNA of the CDR3: TGTGCCAGCAGCTCCACAGGGTTGCGGATCGGTGAGCAGTTCTTC.

This clonotype was seen at least ten times. The chain joins TRBV30 to TRBJ2-3, with D uncertain. The V gene's germline CDR1 is GTSNPN and CDR2 SVGIG (reference sequence). CDR3 length: 13 residues. Trimming pared 4 bases from V and 11 bases from J, leaving 19 bases between. The CDR3 bases are TGTGCCTGGAACCTCCTGCCGGGCTCAGGGCAGTATTTT. This codes for CAWNLLPGSGQYF.

This clonotype was counted many times. The chain carries TRBV4-3 and TRBJ2-4; tentative D call: TRBD1 (5 bases). Germline V lookup: CDR1 LGHNA, CDR2 YSLEER. CDR3 size: 19 residues. The germline V and J ends were trimmed by 0 bases and 0 bases, with 18 bases remaining between them. The CDR3 coding sequence is TGCGCCAGCAGCCAAGATCCCATTAACAGGAGCCGAGCCAAAAACATTCAGTACTTC. Translated: CASSQDPINRSRAKNIQYF.